By share, the clone carrying this T cell receptor (beta chain) ranks as medium-sized (0.01 to 0.1%). Its specificity is not known. These data belong to a study of cytomegalovirus exposure and HLA in healthy donors. Study at large: Prior work identified 120 million or so unique TCR beta sequences in 150 million to 200 million T cells. General study findings and limits: Sequencing likely produced, as an artifact, a cluster of highly shared sequence variants. Segments of the TCR beta V type were, in most cases, productive about 87% or about 30% of the time in an earlier analysis.

The PCR had 60 Vbeta and 13 Jbeta primers. The data were produced by immunoSEQ multiplex PCR, yet TCRdb's version contains in-frame clones alone and is incomplete. The data hold around 100,000 clones, with 60% to 80% observed a single time. With 2 bases removed from V and 8 bases from J, the gap between germline ends came to 13 bases. Looked up from germline, CDR1 is MNHNS and CDR2 is SASEGT. This CDR3 comprises 14 residues. What was sequenced was PBMCs. The clonotype originates from a woman under 30 in good health and CMV-seropositive. The rearrangement links TRBV6-1 to TRBJ2-1, with D tentatively TRBD1 (5 bases). CDR3 in amino acids: CASSESKGRYEQFF. The CDR3 DNA reads as TGTGCCAGCAGTGAATCTAAGGGGCGGTATGAGCAGTTCTTC.